This T cell receptor beta chain was sequenced for a study of T cells after yellow fever vaccination. In its sample, this clonotype was seen a few times. TCRdb ran MiXCR on the 5' RACE reads and lists one entry per CDR3 protein. Of about 160,000 distinct CDR3 sequences in the sample, roughly a tenth were seen once. The CDR3 length is 15 residues. Germline CDR1 is SGHRS and CDR2 is YFSETQ. Unmatched junction bases numbered 9, after V lost 2 bases and J lost 12 bases. The receptor was isolated from a man aged 18 to 29 who received the YFV17D yellow fever vaccine. Material: CD8+ T cells sorted from PBMCs, obtained 45 days after the yellow fever booster vaccination. The genes are TRBV5-1 and TRBJ2-6; 9 bases align to TRBD1. CDR3 protein: CASSFRTGDLTVLTF. The CDR3 nucleotides are TGCGCCAGCAGCTTTCGGACAGGGGACCTAACCGTCCTGACTTTC.